This T cell receptor beta chain is drawn from a study of cytomegalovirus exposure and HLA in healthy donors. Study results and caveats: Highly shared sequence variants in one cluster were likely a sequencing artifact. It was 150 to 200 TCR beta chains that were listed as cytomegalovirus-associated.

Germline loops: CDR1 MRHNA, CDR2 SNTAGT. The CDR3 spans 15 residues. With 0 bases clipped from V and 7 bases from J, the junction kept 4 bases outside the gene matches. 60 Vbeta and 13 Jbeta primers were used in PCR. Clones were read by immunoSEQ multiplex PCR, and TCRdb kept only the in-frame ones, dropping some. The repertoire holds around 180,000 clones, roughly four fifths seen once, with around 5% in the top ten. Concerning this clone itself: The target antigen is unknown.

This clonotype originated in a man aged 18-30 years in good health and CMV-seronegative. This sequence joins TRBV6-4 and TRBJ2-1; 9 bases line up with TRBD1. The sequencing input was PBMCs. This CDR3 reads CASSDSGQGRNEQFF. The CDR3 DNA reads TGTGCCAGCAGTGACTCGGGACAGGGTAGGAATGAGCAGTTCTTC.